This T cell receptor beta chain was captured in a study of shared clonotypes between healthy human individuals. Measured with immunoSEQ multiplex PCR; TCRdb has only the in-frame clones, and not every one. The data show roughly 2.2 million clones, less than 95% seen once. General study results and limits: Shared clonotypes across all four donors exceeded non-shared ones in generation probability.

Worth noting for this clone: Its target is not known.

This CDR3 is 18 amino acids long. V trimming: 5 bases; J trimming: 1 base; junction bases outside the gene matches: 13. CDR1 and CDR2 (germline): SGHVS, FQNEAQ. The sample was naive CD4+ T cells from PBMCs. Subset here: CD45RA+ positively selected. The source of this sequence is a man aged 18 to 30 in good health. Some clones in this sample may be carry-over from other donors' samples. The chain couples TRBV7-8 to TRBJ2-1, with 8 bases matching TRBD2. In nucleotides, the CDR3 is TGTGCCAGCAGCCCAACCCGGCTAGCGGGTCTGTCCTACAATGAGCAGTTCTTC. Its translation is CASSPTRLAGLSYNEQFF.